Each of the 9 T cell receptor beta chains below was sequenced from the same sample in a study of cytomegalovirus exposure and HLA in healthy donors. PCR primers comprised 60 Vbeta and 13 Jbeta primers. TCRdb's copy holds only in-frame clones and misses some; the assay was immunoSEQ multiplex PCR. The top ten hold approximately 3% of the sample, which has approximately 140,000 clones, 70% to 80% seen once. Sequencing used PBMCs. The origin of the receptors is a female donor in good health and CMV-seronegative.

The J gene is TRBJ2-5, the V gene TRBV10-1; 10 bases align to TRBD2. The CDR3 covers 15 residues. The germline V gene encodes CDR1 WNHNN and CDR2 SYGVQD (reference sequence). V shed 9 bases, J shed 1 base, and the junction held 8 bases outside the gene matches. CDR3: CARCHLAGVQETQYF. The CDR3 nucleotides read TGCGCCAGGTGCCACCTAGCGGGGGTCCAAGAGACCCAGTACTTC.

In DNA, the CDR3 is TGTGCCTGGAGTCCCGGAGGCAATCAGCCCCAGCATTTT. This translates into CAWSPGGNQPQHF. The rearrangement links TRBV30 to TRBJ1-5; D not resolved. V lost 2 bases and J 2 bases, leaving 7 bases between the germline ends. Per the germline V gene, CDR1 is GTSNPN and CDR2 is SVGIG (reference sequence). The CDR3 extends over 13 amino acids.

The rearrangement links TRBV6-5 to TRBJ1-1; D unresolved. Germline V gene sequence: CDR1 MNHEY, CDR2 SVGAGI. V was trimmed by 10 bases and J by 6 bases, leaving 24 bases between them. CDR3 length: 15 residues. The CDR3 spells CATMRAVGRVAEAFF. DNA for the CDR3: TGTGCCACCATGAGGGCGGTAGGGAGGGTCGCTGAAGCTTTCTTT.

This clone has only a few counts. The chain couples TRBV10-3 to TRBJ1-6, with D possibly TRBD1 on 5 matching bases. The length of the CDR3 is 15 residues. Germline V lookup: CDR1 ENHRY, CDR2 SYGVKD. V was cut by 4 bases and J by 8 bases, with 15 bases left in between. The CDR3 DNA follows: TGTGCCATCAGTGGGATAGTCCAGGGCGATTCACCCCTCCACTTT. Translation gives CAISGIVQGDSPLHF.

The J gene is TRBJ1-6, the V gene TRBV9, with 7 bases identical to TRBD1. Germline V lookup: CDR1 SGDLS, CDR2 YYNGEE. The CDR3 has 14 residues. Unmatched junction bases numbered 3, after V lost 2 bases and J lost 7 bases. CDR3 residues: CASSVTGVNSPLHF. The CDR3 bases are TGTGCCAGCAGCGTTACAGGGGTGAATTCACCCCTCCACTTT.

The chain couples TRBV2 to TRBJ1-6; perhaps TRBD1 as D (5 bases). V was pared by 11 bases and J by 0 bases, with 14 bases between. CDR3 length equals 15 residues. Germline V gene sequence: CDR1 SNHLY, CDR2 FYNNEI. The CDR3 here is CAGGLLSSYNSPLHF. CDR3 DNA sequence: TGTGCCGGGGGACTCCTGAGCTCCTATAATTCACCCCTCCACTTT.

The DNA of the CDR3 is TGCGCCAGCAGCCTTGGGACAGGAGTTAATCAGCCCCAGCATTTT. Translation: CASSLGTGVNQPQHF. V is TRBV4-1 and J is TRBJ1-5; the match to TRBD1 covers 8 bases. The germline CDR1 and CDR2 sequences are MGHRA and YSYEKL. The CDR3 is made up of 15 amino acids. Trimming took 4 bases from V and 4 from J; bases not matched to a gene: 6.

The chain has TRBV14 and TRBJ1-2; D gene uncertain. Trimming removed 1 base at V and 6 bases at J, with 18 bases between. This CDR3 is built from 16 residues. Germline CDR1 SGHDN, CDR2 FVKESK. The CDR3 DNA reads TGTGCCAGCAGCCAAGGAAGACCTCGGGGAAGGGATGGCTACACCTTC. The encoded protein is CASSQGRPRGRDGYTF.

V usage is TRBV10-2 and J usage is TRBJ2-1; 9 nucleotides line up with TRBD2. Germline lookup yields CDR1 WSHSY and CDR2 SAAADI. This CDR3 is built from 15 residues. The V gene end was trimmed by 4 bases and the J gene end by 6 bases; junction bases not matched to a gene: 7. CDR3 loop: CASSVPGLASNEQFF. In nucleotides, the CDR3 is TGCGCCAGCAGTGTCCCGGGACTAGCTAGCAATGAGCAGTTCTTC.